A single sample is the source of the 19 T cell receptor beta chains below, sequenced in a study of blood T cell repertoires in COVID-19 (dated by TCRdb to about 2020). Library creation used the immunoSEQ multiplex PCR assay. TCRdb took over this immuneACCESS table, retaining in-frame rearrangements with V and J assigned. Such tables are incomplete; in checked studies, under half of the missing clones stem from an unresolved V gene, and the remainder is unexplained. This sample is represented by tens of thousands of clones; approximately 88% of them were singletons. 5.8% of the sample is in the top ten clones. Material for sequencing was peripheral blood. Receptor source: a man aged 50 to 60 with active COVID-19.

This chain links TRBV7-9 with TRBJ1-6, with TRBD1 as a possible D gene (6 bases). The V gene lost 4 bases and the J gene lost 7 bases, with 17 bases spanning the gap. In germline, CDR1 is SEHNR, CDR2 FQNEAQ (reference sequence). The CDR3 is 16 residues long. The DNA of the CDR3 is TGTGCCAGCAGCTCCGCCGGGGGGGCTCTGAATTCACCCCTCCACTTT. This encodes CASSSAGGALNSPLHF.

The V and J genes are TRBV28 and TRBJ1-1; no definite D call. Germline lookup yields CDR1 MDHEN and CDR2 SYDVKM. There are 15 residues in the CDR3. V lost 5 bases to trimming and J lost 1 base, with 14 bases between them. DNA for the CDR3: TGTGCCAGCAGTCCCGAACAGAATACGAACACTGAAGCTTTCTTT. It encodes CASSPEQNTNTEAFF.

A single count supports this clone. This chain links TRBV4-1 with TRBJ2-5, with D perhaps matching TRBD2 (8 bases). The CDR3 sequence is 18 residues long. Germline values: CDR1 MGHRA, CDR2 YSYEKL. The V and J ends lost 0 bases and 2 bases respectively, with 19 bases between them. In DNA form, the CDR3 reads TGCGCCAGCAGCCAAGAACCTACGGGAGGGGGCGAACAAGAGACCCAGTACTTC. It encodes CASSQEPTGGGEQETQYF.

The chain is built from TRBV6-5 and TRBJ1-2; 10 bases agree with TRBD1. Germline CDR1 MNHEY, CDR2 SVGAGI. After removal of 7 bases from V and 9 bases from J, the junction contained 11 bases not matched to a gene. The CDR3 has 14 amino acids. The CDR3 bases are TGTGCCAGCAAGGATGCCGGGACAGGGGTACGCTACACCTTC. Translation gives CASKDAGTGVRYTF.

The V call is TRBV6-5, the J call TRBJ2-3, with D maybe TRBD1 (5 bases). The V end was cut by 6 bases, the J end by 2 bases, with 9 bases between. CDR1 and CDR2 (germline): MNHEY, SVGAGI. This CDR3 region has 13 residues. CDR3 in amino acids: CASRGAATDTQYF. Here the CDR3 DNA reads TGTGCCAGCAGAGGGGCTGCCACAGATACGCAGTATTTT.

V gene TRBV7-2 combines with J gene TRBJ1-5, with D possibly being TRBD1 (5 bases). From germline, CDR1 is SGHTA and CDR2 FQGNSA. There are 15 residues in the CDR3. Trimming cost V 1 base and J 4 bases, with 11 bases left between them. The DNA of the CDR3 is TGTGCCAGCAGCTTAGTAAGTCAGGGAAATCAGCCCCAGCATTTT. Its protein product is CASSLVSQGNQPQHF. Drawing the rest from reference TRBV7-2 and TRBJ1-5, the complete variable domain is GAGVSQSPSNKVTEKGKDVELRCDPISGHTALYWYRQSLGQGLEFLIYFQGNSAPDKSGLPSDRFSAERTGGSVSTLTIQRTQQEDSAVYLCASSLVSQGNQPQHFGDGTRLSIL.

The gene calls are TRBV7-2 and TRBJ2-5; 9 bases are shared with TRBD2. Germline CDR1 and CDR2: SGHTA and FQGNSA. J gave up 4 bases and V 3 bases, and 3 bases lay outside the gene matches. This CDR3 comprises 14 residues. The CDR3 sequence is CASSFQRGAETQYF. The CDR3 DNA reads as TGTGCCAGCAGCTTCCAGCGGGGGGCAGAGACCCAGTACTTC.

The sample holds one count of this clone. This chain uses TRBV18 with TRBJ1-1; 10 bases align to TRBD1. With V trimmed by 2 bases and J by 3 bases, 0 bases remained unmatched. This CDR3 contains 14 residues. Germline loops: CDR1 KGHSH, CDR2 LQKENI. The CDR3 protein is CASSPGTGDTEAFF. CDR3 nucleotide sequence: TGTGCCAGCTCACCAGGGACAGGGGACACTGAAGCTTTCTTT.

The CDR3 spells CASSLDRGSHEQYF. Written as DNA, the CDR3 is TGTGCCAGCAGCTTGGACAGGGGGTCCCACGAGCAGTACTTC. The J gene is TRBJ2-7, the V gene TRBV7-9, with TRBD1 identical over 10 bases. With V trimmed by 3 bases and J by 5 bases, 4 bases remained unmatched. The CDR3 extends over 14 amino acids. The V gene's germline CDR1 is SEHNR and CDR2 FQNEAQ (reference sequence).

This chain connects TRBV4-1 to TRBJ2-5, with 10 bases identical to TRBD2. With V trimmed by 4 bases and J by 5 bases, 7 bases remained unmatched. Per germline, CDR1 MGHRA and CDR2 YSYEKL. This CDR3 is 15 amino acids long. The DNA for the CDR3 is TGCGCCAGCAGCCCCAGCGGGAGGGCCTGGGAGACCCAGTACTTC. Residues: CASSPSGRAWETQYF.

The chain couples TRBV24-1 to TRBJ2-1; 13 bases are a match to TRBD2. The CDR3 totals 15 residues. The V gene's germline CDR1 is KGHDR and CDR2 SFDVKD. Unmatched junction bases numbered 4, after V lost 7 bases and J lost 5 bases. Here the CDR3 DNA reads TGTGCCACCAGAGCCGGGACTAGCGGGAACAATGAGCAGTTCTTC. This translates into CATRAGTSGNNEQFF.

The chain links TRBV28 to TRBJ2-7, with 7 nucleotides matching TRBD2. Germline CDR1 MDHEN, CDR2 SYDVKM. Trimming cost V 2 bases and J 2 bases; bases outside gene matches: 6. This CDR3 has 15 residues. DNA for the CDR3: TGTGCCAGCAGTTTAGGGGGGGAACCCCCCTACGAGCAGTACTTC. This codes for CASSLGGEPPYEQYF.

The chain links TRBV4-2 to TRBJ1-4, with D tentatively TRBD1 (5 bases). This CDR3 region has 16 residues. Trimming left V 0 bases short and J 4 bases short, with 12 bases between. Germline values: CDR1 LGHNA, CDR2 YNFKEQ. The CDR3 DNA is TGTGCCAGCAGCCAAGATGGTGTCGGGGGTAATGAAAAACTGTTTTTT. It codes for CASSQDGVGGNEKLFF.

The chain joins TRBV5-6 to TRBJ2-3; TRBD2 matches at 11 bases. CDR3 length: 18 amino acids. With 5 bases clipped from V and 5 bases from J, the junction kept 16 bases outside the gene matches. Germline CDR1 SGHDT, CDR2 YYEEEE. The DNA for the CDR3 is TGTGCCAGCAGTACAAGGAGGTTACTAGCGGGAGTGGTAGATACGCAGTATTTT. This sequence encodes CASSTRRLLAGVVDTQYF.

The J gene is TRBJ2-1, the V gene TRBV29-1; 11 bases map to TRBD2. This CDR3 contains 17 residues. Germline CDR1 and CDR2: SQVTM and ANQGSEA. Germline trimming cut 5 bases from V and 1 base from J; bases unmatched to any gene: 10. The CDR3 DNA follows: TGCAGCGTTAAATTACTAGCGGGAGTCGGGTCCTACAATGAGCAGTTCTTC. Its protein is CSVKLLAGVGSYNEQFF.

The DNA for the CDR3 is TGTGCCAGCAGCTTAGGTTTCCCGGGGTCCTATAGCACAGATACGCAGTATTTT. Translating gives CASSLGFPGSYSTDTQYF. This rearrangement joins TRBV11-2 to TRBJ2-3; TRBD2 might be the D (5 bases). Between the trimmed V and J ends, which lost 1 base and 0 bases, there was a span of 17 bases. CDR1 is SGHAT and CDR2 is FQNNGV in the germline V gene. The length of the CDR3 is 18 residues.

This clone was detected a few times. The J gene is TRBJ2-1, the V gene TRBV5-6; 8 bases fit TRBD2. This CDR3 is 16 amino acids long. Germline trimming cut 1 base from V and 9 bases from J; bases unmatched to any gene: 12. The germline CDR1 and CDR2 sequences are SGHDT and YYEEEE. This chain's CDR3 is CASSLRREGLFAEQFF. CDR3 nucleotide sequence: TGTGCCAGCAGCTTGCGACGGGAGGGCCTCTTCGCTGAGCAGTTCTTC.

The rearrangement uses TRBV28 and TRBJ1-4; D is possibly TRBD1 (6 bases). Trimming shortened V by 0 bases and J by 4 bases, and 9 bases separated the two germline ends. The germline CDR1 and CDR2 sequences are MDHEN and SYDVKM. This CDR3 comprises 15 residues. The CDR3 DNA follows: TGTGCCAGCAGTTTATGGGGGGCCAATAATGAAAAACTGTTTTTT. Encoded protein: CASSLWGANNEKLFF.

The rearrangement links TRBV27 to TRBJ1-1; a possible D gene is TRBD1 (6 bases). CDR1 MNHEY and CDR2 SMNVEV come from the germline V gene (reference sequence). The CDR3 is 14 amino acids. V gave up 6 bases and J gave up 1 base, with 12 bases separating them. CDR3 protein: CASRPPGQNTEAFF. The CDR3 DNA is TGTGCCAGCAGGCCCCCGGGACAGAACACTGAAGCTTTCTTT.